This T cell receptor (beta chain) was retrieved from a study of molecular identifiers for immune sequencing clone quantification. Study information: Naive CD8 cell RNA, from roughly 20,000 or 100,000 cells, was split five ways in replicates, with four sequenced.

Whole-study findings and limits: Over 97% of CMV-specific effector molecules, but under 1% of naive ones, were in clones above 20 copies.

This clonotype was detected only a few times. What it binds is unknown. TCRdb re-derived calls from the PCR reads in MiXCR, one entry per CDR3 protein. The sample has 97,000 or so distinct CDR3 sequences; under 40% are singletons. V was cut by 5 bases and J by 6 bases, with 13 bases left in between. CDR3 length: 13 amino acids. CDR1 and CDR2 from the germline V gene are MDHEN and SYDVKM. CD8+CD4-CCR7+CD45RA+ sorting gave the naive CD8 T cells. Sample: naive CD8+ T cells from blood, with Jurkat cell RNA spiked in. The subset: FACS-sorted CD8+CD4-CCR7+CD45RA+ naive T cells. The chain employs TRBV28 and TRBJ1-2; possibly TRBD1 for D (5 bases). The clonotype was recovered from a human donor in good health. Some libraries in this study had Jurkat cell RNA spiked in. The CDR3: CASSLTGFDGYTF. The CDR3 DNA is TGTGCCAGCAGTCTCACAGGATTTGATGGCTACACCTTC.